The TCR beta chain under discussion was sequenced for a study of memory CD4+ T cells and cytomegalovirus serostatus. Germline CDR1 reads ENHRY; CDR2 reads SYGVKD. The germline V and J ends were trimmed by 7 bases and 7 bases, with 16 bases remaining between them. The CDR3 is made up of 14 amino acids. On this clone: Its specificity is unknown.

Profiled with immunoSEQ multiplex PCR; TCRdb holds only in-frame clones, not every one. Altogether 85,000 to 100,000 clones are present, over 70% being singletons, with the ten largest covering 3.6%. General study points: Each of approximately 61 CMV-associated TCRbeta sequences occurred in one to five individuals.

Single viable CD3+CD4+CD8-CD45RO+ cells were sorted as the memory CD4+ T cells. Total CD4+ T cells were enriched by CD4 positive selection. The clonotype originates from an adult in good health and CMV-seropositive. The sample consisted of memory CD4+ T cells from blood. The rearrangement joins TRBV10-3 to TRBJ1-4, with a tentative D call TRBD1 (6 bases). The CDR3 spells CAITSDSQGEKLFF. The CDR3 region has the DNA TGTGCCATCACCTCGGACAGCCAAGGTGAAAAACTGTTTTTT.